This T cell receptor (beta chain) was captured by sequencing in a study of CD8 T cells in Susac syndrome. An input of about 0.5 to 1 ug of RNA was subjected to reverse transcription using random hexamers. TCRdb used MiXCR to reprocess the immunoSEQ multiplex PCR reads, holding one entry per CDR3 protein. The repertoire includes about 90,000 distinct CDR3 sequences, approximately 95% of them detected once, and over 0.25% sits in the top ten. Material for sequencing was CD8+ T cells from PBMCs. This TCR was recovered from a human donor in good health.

The CDR3 sequence: CASSSRQGTTYEQYF. Here the CDR3 DNA reads TGTGCCAGCTCATCCCGACAGGGTACCACCTACGAGCAGTACTTC. J is TRBJ2-7 and V is TRBV18, with TRBD1 identical over 7 bases. Germline V gene data show CDR1 as KGHSH and CDR2 as LQKENI. This CDR3 has 15 amino acids. Trimming at V came to 5 bases and at J to 2 bases, leaving 9 bases not matched to a gene.